A selection of T cell receptor beta chains follows, all from one sample in a study of vaccination effects on CD4 cells after COVID-19. Sequencing was performed with immunoSEQ multiplex PCR; in TCRdb, only in-frame clones are kept and a portion is missing. The profile covers 25,000 to 30,000 clones, with under 85% appearing a single time and roughly 30% taken by the ten largest. Antigens of these TCRs are unknown. This material consisted of CD4+ T cells from PBMCs cultured with SARS-CoV-2 spike peptides, taken before COVID-19 vaccination. These receptor sequences come from a human donor who received a COVID-19 vaccine. Both conserved end residues are part of each CDR3.

V: TRBV15; J: TRBJ2-1; CDR3: CATRPTSGSFNEQFF
V: TRBV6-2/TRBV6-3; J: TRBJ2-7; CDR3: CASRPGLAAYEQYF
V: TRBV3-1/TRBV3-2; J: TRBJ1-2; CDR3: CASSQVSSLYGYTF
V: TRBV12-3/TRBV12-4; J: TRBJ1-2; CDR3: CASSRTGVYGYTF
V: TRBV10-3; J: TRBJ1-2; CDR3: CAISGEGGDSTNYGYTF
V: TRBV7-9; J: TRBJ1-1; CDR3: CASSQGSRVGLTRDTEAFF
V: TRBV5-6; J: TRBJ2-1; CDR3: CASSRAPSGFNEQFF
V: TRBV6-6; J: TRBJ2-7; CDR3: CASSRDSYEQYF
V: TRBV3-1/TRBV3-2; J: TRBJ1-3; CDR3: CASSPPGNTIYF
V: TRBV10-3; J: TRBJ1-1; CDR3: CAIRNRDTEAFF
V: TRBV5-1; J: TRBJ1-4; CDR3: CASSLGPGLGNEKLFF
V: TRBV5-1; J: TRBJ2-7; CDR3: CASSLRAGGHYEQYF
V: TRBV5-1; J: TRBJ1-1; CDR3: CASSPDGVRATEAFF
V: TRBV18; J: TRBJ2-7; CDR3: CASSPHNEQYF
V: TRBV7-7; J: TRBJ2-1; CDR3: CASSPPGHNEQFF
V: TRBV27; J: TRBJ2-7; CDR3: CASSLAGGIAYEQYF
V: TRBV3-1/TRBV3-2; J: TRBJ1-5; CDR3: CASSQSGGAQPQHF
V: TRBV7-9; J: TRBJ1-6; CDR3: CASSLAGGGNSPLHF
V: TRBV18; J: TRBJ2-7; CDR3: CASSSGQKSYEQYF
V: TRBV6-5; J: TRBJ2-5; CDR3: CASSPRRGEKTQYF
V: TRBV7-3; J: TRBJ2-1; CDR3: CASSKDGSYNEQFF
V: TRBV29-1; J: TRBJ1-2; CDR3: CSVEGQGSSGYTF
V: TRBV28; J: TRBJ1-2; CDR3: CASSLQGYGGYTF
V: TRBV18; J: TRBJ1-6; CDR3: CASSRDRVWNSPLHF
V: TRBV3-1/TRBV3-2; J: TRBJ1-1; CDR3: CASSLGGNTEAFF